These 17 T cell receptor beta chains originate from one sample sequenced in a study of blood T cells in healthy people across ages. The use of a sample-barcoded 5' primer and a J-beta primer mix characterized a second PCR of roughly 6 to 11 cycles. TCRdb reprocessed the 5' RACE reads via MiXCR and lists one record per CDR3 protein. The table has fewer than 2,000,000 distinct CDR3 sequences, 30% to 35% seen once; the top ten hold approximately 10%. Sequencing input: blood. These receptors originate from a woman aged 25 to 45 in good health.

The chain couples TRBV11-2 to TRBJ1-2, with a possible D match to TRBD1 (5 bases). V gave up 5 bases and J gave up 4 bases, with 17 bases separating them. Looked up from germline, CDR1 is SGHAT and CDR2 is FQNNGV. The CDR3 runs to 15 residues. The CDR3 is CASSPQGDASYGYTF. In DNA form, the CDR3 reads TGTGCCAGCAGCCCCCAGGGAGATGCCAGCTATGGCTACACCTTC.

The J gene is TRBJ2-1, the V gene TRBV15; 8 nucleotides agree with TRBD2. After removal of 3 bases from V and 10 bases from J, the junction contained 8 bases not matched to a gene. Germline V gene lookup returns CDR1 LNHNV and CDR2 YYDKDF (reference sequence). The CDR3 is 14 residues long. The CDR3 spells CATSRITGGIEQFF. Here the CDR3 DNA reads TGTGCCACCAGCAGGATCACGGGGGGGATAGAGCAGTTCTTC.

This clonotype occurred many times. This chain uses TRBV4-2 with TRBJ2-1, with 10 bases matching TRBD2. The CDR3 loop spans 15 amino acids. The junction had 6 bases not matched to a gene; V was cut back by 0 bases and J by 10 bases. CDR1 and CDR2 (germline): LGHNA, YNFKEQ. Here the CDR3 DNA reads TGTGCCAGCAGCCAAGAAGCGGGGGGGCGTTACGAGCAGTTCTTC. This codes for CASSQEAGGRYEQFF.

This chain uses TRBV5-1 with TRBJ2-5; 7 positions match TRBD2. The CDR3 has 15 amino acids. CDR1 and CDR2 from the germline V gene are SGHRS and YFSETQ. V lost 2 bases to trimming and J lost 1 base; unmatched junction nucleotides: 5. The CDR3 here is CASSLSGNSQETQYF. The DNA for the CDR3 is TGCGCCAGCAGCTTAAGCGGGAATTCCCAAGAGACCCAGTACTTC.

This clonotype occurred many times. V usage is TRBV4-1 and J usage is TRBJ1-6, with unresolved D. The germline gives CDR1 MGHRA, CDR2 YSYEKL. The CDR3 loop spans 12 amino acids. Trimming stripped 4 bases from V and 7 bases from J, with 5 bases between. The CDR3 sequence is CASSLINSPLHF. Written as DNA, the CDR3 is TGCGCCAGCAGCCTCATCAATTCACCCCTCCACTTT.

The count of this clonotype is one. A read error may account for a junction end that differs from germline. The chain carries TRBV27 and TRBJ2-6; tentatively, D is TRBD1 (6 bases). The CDR3 is made up of 15 amino acids. CDR1 and CDR2 from the germline V gene are MNHEY and SMNVEV (reference sequence). CDR3 coding DNA: TGTGCCAGCAGTTTAGCAGGGGCTGGGGCCAACGCCCTGACTTTC. This encodes CASSLAGAGANALTF.

In regard to this clonotype: This is likely a read error, given that the CDR3 carries no conserved phenylalanine or tryptophan at its end. The chain has TRBV20-1 and TRBJ2-7; weak D call: TRBD1 (6 bases). CDR3 size: 14 residues. Germline CDR1 DFQATT, CDR2 SNEGSKA (reference sequence). The V end was cut by 3 bases, the J end by 6 bases, with 18 bases between. CDR3 DNA sequence: TGCAGTGCTAGGAGGACCGGACAGAGGGCCGAGCAGTACTAC. This gives the protein CSARRTGQRAEQYY.

This clonotype was seen more than once but under ten times. The chain is built from TRBV30 and TRBJ2-1, with D tentatively TRBD1 (5 bases). V dropped 2 bases and J dropped 6 bases, with 11 bases sitting between them. This CDR3 region has 13 residues. Germline V gene data show CDR1 as GTSNPN and CDR2 as SVGIG (reference sequence). The CDR3 DNA sequence: TGTGCCTGGAGTCCAGACAGCCGCAATGAGCAGTTCTTC. Its translation is CAWSPDSRNEQFF.

The J gene is TRBJ1-2, the V gene TRBV20-1; TRBD1 is a possible D gene (5 bases). The CDR3 is 14 residues long. V dropped 8 bases and J dropped 1 base, with 17 bases sitting between them. Germline CDR1 reads DFQATT; CDR2 reads SNEGSKA (reference sequence). For the CDR3, the DNA is TGCAGTACGCACCGGGACTCCCATAACTATGGCTACACCTTC. As protein: CSTHRDSHNYGYTF.

In its sample, this clonotype was seen many times. This chain joins TRBV20-1 and TRBJ1-1, with D tentatively TRBD1 (6 bases). CDR3 size: 14 residues. V lost 5 bases, J lost 4 bases, and 17 bases lay in between. CDR1 DFQATT and CDR2 SNEGSKA come from the germline V gene (reference sequence). The CDR3 nucleotides are TGCAGTGCTCGTAGTTTGGGGGCTTCCACTGAAGCTTTCTTT. This encodes CSARSLGASTEAFF.

V and J are TRBV6-5 and TRBJ2-7; D is perhaps TRBD1 (6 bases). Trimming took 4 bases from V and 4 from J, leaving 11 bases between them. CDR1 MNHEY and CDR2 SVGAGI come from the germline V gene. The CDR3 runs to 13 residues. The CDR3 sequence is CASSFGQWYEQYF. CDR3 coding DNA: TGTGCCAGCAGTTTCGGACAGTGGTACGAGCAGTACTTC.

The rearrangement links TRBV20-1 to TRBJ1-1; D is unresolved. Trimming shortened V by 3 bases and J by 2 bases, and 13 bases separated the two germline ends. Germline V gene lookup returns CDR1 DFQATT and CDR2 SNEGSKA (reference sequence). The CDR3 covers 14 residues. The CDR3 sequence is CSASATTFNTEAFF. The CDR3 region has the DNA TGCAGTGCTAGCGCTACAACCTTTAACACTGAAGCTTTCTTT.

The chain joins TRBV7-9 to TRBJ2-5; possibly TRBD2 for D (6 bases). The CDR3 covers 16 residues. Trimming shortened V by 3 bases and J by 5 bases, and 19 bases separated the two germline ends. From germline, CDR1 is SEHNR and CDR2 FQNEAQ (reference sequence). As DNA, the CDR3 is TGTGCCAGCAGCTTGGAGGGACGGTCACTACAGGAGACCCAGTACTTC. Translated: CASSLEGRSLQETQYF.

Many counts were recorded for this clonotype. The rearrangement uses TRBV12-3 or TRBV12-4 and TRBJ2-1; 10 positions agree with TRBD2. V trimming: 2 bases; J trimming: 8 bases; junction bases outside the gene matches: 6. This CDR3 has 15 amino acids. As DNA, the CDR3 is TGTGCCAGCAGTTTAAGTAGCGGGAGGATGGATGAGCAGTTCTTC. It yields the protein CASSLSSGRMDEQFF.

The table lists this clonotype with a few counts. V usage is TRBV28 and J usage is TRBJ2-3; either TRBD1 or TRBD2 may supply D (5 bases each). The germline V gene encodes CDR1 MDHEN and CDR2 SYDVKM. The CDR3 is made up of 15 amino acids. The V gene lost 5 bases and the J gene lost 5 bases, with 17 bases spanning the gap. CDR3 sequence: CASSPPEGRGDTQYF. The CDR3 region has the DNA TGTGCCAGCAGTCCCCCAGAGGGGCGCGGAGATACGCAGTATTTT.

The V call is TRBV7-9, the J call TRBJ2-7; 8 bases match TRBD1. Germline values: CDR1 SEHNR, CDR2 FQNEAQ (reference sequence). V dropped 5 bases and J dropped 1; count of bases not matched to a gene: 10. This CDR3 spans 16 amino acids. This chain's CDR3 is CASSRLVGTGSYEQYF. In DNA form, the CDR3 reads TGTGCCAGCAGCCGTCTGGTAGGGACAGGATCCTACGAGCAGTACTTC.

This chain joins TRBV6-6 and TRBJ1-2, with TRBD1 identical over 7 bases. The CDR3 totals 15 residues. V lost 5 bases, J lost 3 bases, and 9 bases stayed unmatched. Germline V gene data show CDR1 as MNHNY and CDR2 as SVGAGI (reference sequence). The CDR3 sequence is CASSAGQPHYYGYTF. In DNA, the CDR3 is TGTGCCAGCAGTGCGGGACAGCCGCATTACTATGGCTACACCTTC.